The next 13 T cell receptor beta chains were all read from a single sample in a study of patients and donors after allogeneic stem cell transplantation. TCRdb called the RT-PCR reads again in MiXCR, with one record for every CDR3 protein. The sample shows about a million distinct CDR3 sequences, about a sixth of them seen only once. The sequencing sample was made of blood, either unsorted or a sorted T cell fraction (not recorded which). These receptors all stem from a human donor who was either an allogeneic HSCT recipient or a stem cell or donor lymphocyte infusion donor (not recorded which). It is not recorded whose cells these are; they may come from a transplant donor.

This clonotype was found a few times. The chain has TRBV25-1 and TRBJ2-1, with TRBD2 matching 14 bases. CDR1 MGHDK and CDR2 SYGVNS come from the germline V gene. The V and J ends lost 8 bases and 0 bases, in that order; junction bases with no gene match: 12. This CDR3 has 19 amino acids. The CDR3 DNA reads TGTGCCAGCTCCGCGGGACTAGCGGGAGTCCTAAGCTCCTACAATGAGCAGTTCTTC. Translated, it gives CASSAGLAGVLSSYNEQFF.

This chain joins TRBV10-2 and TRBJ2-3; D not resolved. Trimming stripped 2 bases from V and 0 bases from J, with 12 bases between. Germline loops: CDR1 WSHSY, CDR2 SAAADI. The CDR3 is made up of 16 amino acids. The CDR3 spells CASSEARLPSTDTQYF. The CDR3 DNA reads as TGCGCCAGCAGTGAGGCGCGACTTCCTAGCACAGATACGCAGTATTTT.

This clonotype has a handful of counts. The chain couples TRBV11-3 to TRBJ2-1; D unclear. The CDR3 length is 12 residues. Germline V gene lookup returns CDR1 SGHNT and CDR2 YENEEA. The V and J ends lost 2 bases and 7 bases respectively, with 6 bases between them. Here the CDR3 DNA reads TGTGCCAGCAGCTTAAACCTGAATGAGCAGTTCTTC. It yields the protein CASSLNLNEQFF.

This clonotype was recorded at least ten times. This sequence joins TRBV5-1 and TRBJ2-1; D ambiguous. Germline CDR1 and CDR2: SGHRS and YFSETQ. Trimming removed 3 bases from V and 1 base from J, with 14 bases in between. The length of the CDR3 is 16 residues. The CDR3 nucleotides are TGCGCCAGCAGCTCGGGTGGTAGTGTGTCCTACAATGAGCAGTTCTTC. Protein product: CASSSGGSVSYNEQFF.

This clonotype was seen a few times. The chain has TRBV7-3 and TRBJ1-2; D remains ambiguous. Trimming pared 0 bases from V and 1 base from J, leaving 9 bases between. In germline, CDR1 is SGHTA, CDR2 FQGTGA. The CDR3 is 15 amino acids. The CDR3 is CASSLTVADNYGYTF. In DNA form, the CDR3 reads TGTGCCAGCAGCTTAACGGTTGCGGATAACTATGGCTACACCTTC. The full variable domain, with the rest looked up from reference TRBV7-3 and TRBJ1-2, is GAGVSQTPSNKVTEKGKYVELRCDPISGHTALYWYRQSLGQGPEFLIYFQGTGAADDSGLPNDRFFAVRPEGSVSTLKIQRTERGDSAVYLCASSLTVADNYGYTFGSGTRLTVV.

The genes are TRBV2 and TRBJ2-1; 8 bases agree with TRBD2. This CDR3 region has 18 residues. V lost 5 bases and J lost 2; bases outside the gene matches: 14. Germline CDR1 SNHLY, CDR2 FYNNEI. The CDR3 DNA is TGTGCCAGCAGTCGGGGGCCAGTGGGAGCGGGGGCCTACAATGAGCAGTTCTTC. This gives the protein CASSRGPVGAGAYNEQFF.

The chain recombines TRBV11-3 with TRBJ2-7; the match to TRBD2 covers 7 bases. Germline CDR1 SGHNT, CDR2 YENEEA. This CDR3 contains 17 residues. Trimming cost V 2 bases and J 2 bases; bases outside gene matches: 12. This CDR3 is CASSLFPQLAATYEQYF. The CDR3 nucleotides read TGTGCCAGCAGCTTATTTCCCCAGCTAGCGGCGACCTACGAGCAGTACTTC.

This clonotype was counted ten times or more. The rearrangement links TRBV12-3 or TRBV12-4 to TRBJ1-5; D not certain. The CDR3 spans 14 residues. V was clipped by 1 base and J by 5 bases, with 9 bases between them. CDR3 region: CASSLVWGHQPQHF. The CDR3 DNA follows: TGTGCCAGCAGTTTAGTGTGGGGTCATCAGCCCCAGCATTTT.

This clonotype was counted ten times or more. The genes are TRBV12-3 or TRBV12-4 and TRBJ2-7, with TRBD2 identical over 8 bases. There are 13 residues in the CDR3. V gave up 5 bases and J gave up 6 bases; unmatched junction bases: 6. In nucleotides, the CDR3 is TGTGCCAGCAGTCACGGGGGGGCAGGCGAGCAGTACTTC. Amino acid sequence: CASSHGGAGEQYF.

The chain uses TRBV29-1 and TRBJ1-1, with a tentative D call TRBD1 (5 bases). Germline-derived CDR1 and CDR2 are SQVTM and ANQGSEA. CDR3 length: 16 amino acids. The germline V and J ends were trimmed by 5 bases and 6 bases, with 25 bases remaining between them. The DNA of the CDR3 is TGCAGCGTTCGTTTGAGGGGTGATAGGGCGGTGGCTGAAGCTTTCTTT. It codes for CSVRLRGDRAVAEAFF.

This clonotype was observed a few times. The chain joins TRBV5-1 to TRBJ2-7; 8 nucleotides match TRBD2. V was pared by 5 bases and J by 2 bases, with 3 bases of the junction left unmatched. The CDR3 totals 13 residues. Germline V lookup: CDR1 SGHRS, CDR2 YFSETQ. In DNA, the CDR3 is TGCGCCAGCAGGATCGGGAGGGCCTACGAGCAGTACTTC. It encodes CASRIGRAYEQYF.

This clonotype was detected many times. The chain has TRBV29-1 and TRBJ1-5; the D is unclear. Germline V gene data show CDR1 as SQVTM and CDR2 as ANQGSEA. The CDR3 runs 14 residues. V was pared by 6 bases and J by 1 base, with 13 bases between. This chain's CDR3 is CSVMTGTSNQPQHF. Here the CDR3 DNA reads TGCAGCGTCATGACCGGAACGAGCAATCAGCCCCAGCATTTT.

This clonotype was observed a handful of times. It is likely a read error: a sequence one base away is far more abundant. J is TRBJ2-7 and V is TRBV27; D unresolved. V gave up 6 bases and J gave up 3 bases, with 6 bases separating them. The CDR3 loop spans 11 amino acids. Per the germline V gene, CDR1 is MNHEY and CDR2 is SMNVEV (reference sequence). The CDR3 bases are TGTGCCAGCAGATTAAACTACGAGCAGTACTTC. This encodes CASRLNYEQYF.